The entry that follows covers one T cell receptor beta chain sequence. What it recognizes is unknown. This CDR3 is built from 13 residues. V lost 7 bases, J lost 2 bases, and 11 bases lay in between. CDR1 is MDHEN and CDR2 is SYDVKM in the germline V gene. PCR involved 60 Vbeta and 13 Jbeta primers. The assay was immunoSEQ multiplex PCR, and TCRdb's table has in-frame clones only and misses some. Of tens of thousands of clones listed, about 63% are singletons. These data are taken from a study of cytomegalovirus exposure and HLA in healthy donors. Whole-study results and caveats: Another analysis was done later, and it associated roughly 15,000 TCR beta sequences with HLA alleles at 0.05 false discovery rate.

This clonotype was obtained from a man aged 50-60 years in good health and CMV-seropositive. The chain is built from TRBV28 and TRBJ1-2; D is unclear. Sample: PBMCs. CDR3 bases: TGTGCCAGCAATAGCGGCAGCAACTATGGCTACACCTTC. Translation gives CASNSGSNYGYTF.